This T cell receptor (beta chain) was sequenced for a study of tissue T cells after allogeneic stem cell transplantation (dated by TCRdb to about 2022). In terms of the full investigation: Over a roughly three-year period, a research-autopsy study prospectively enrolled fewer than ten adult allo-HCT recipients who had steroid-refractory GVHD. Using research autopsies of patients with and without GVHD, plus mouse models of GVHD, the study profiled TCR beta repertoires across many tissues. Gastrointestinal GVHD was present in all GVHD patients, several lines of GVHD-directed therapy were administered to all GVHD patients, and skin involvement was additionally present in a handful of GVHD patients. For viably preserved blood and marrow, CD3+ T cells were flow-sorted when cell numbers allowed, whereas DNA was extracted directly from smaller samples. Every GVHD patient received a graft from a donor; a handful of grafts were unmodified and three were CD34-selected to deplete T cells. The human part of the study was a prospective observational study with no blinding and no randomization. Pre-transplant PBMCs were of recipient origin and were available from about five GVHD patients.

CDR1 and CDR2 were assigned from the germline V gene as SQVTM and ANQGSEA. V loses 4 bases at its end and J loses 1 base; junction bases beyond the gene matches: 6. Its CDR3 holds 14 amino acids, cysteine through phenylalanine. Only the CDR3 DNA is retained, 42 bases long and in frame from the first base. Overall study results and their limits: In both patients and mice, T cells from blood and spleen picked up only a limited part of the TCR repertoire that was detected in tissues. A small and clinically heterogeneous patient cohort was studied, and sampling depth was acknowledged as a limitation. Within patients, how anatomically similar tissues were was a major factor shaping TCR repertoire composition, regardless of disease or transplant status. Only a few T cell clones appeared in more than one patient, yet motif-based clustering showed tissue-specific repertoire signatures that were shared between patients. Which tissue TCRs were alloreactive or antigen-specific was not determined in the study, and some of the clones might have been host cells that persisted.

A word on this clone: Its recognized antigen is unknown. No base quality values were provided; no much bigger clone lies one nucleotide off.

The meaning of the sample's time point label: recipient (host-origin) PBMCs collected before allo-HCT. Library preparation was by the immunoSEQ multiplex PCR assay. Adaptive Biotechnologies performed the TCRbeta CDR3 sequencing at survey depth and reported CDR3 sequences, V/J genes, productive frequency and template counts. Amplification of TCR beta CDR3 regions started from genomic DNA instead of RNA. Processing in the source paper ran as follows. Jensen-Shannon divergence was used to quantify pairwise repertoire overlap between tissues, with a value of 1 meaning complete divergence and a value of 0 meaning identical repertoires. Tissues were grouped by single-linkage agglomerative hierarchical clustering of pairwise JSD values, and the clustering results were shown as dendrograms. GLIPH2 was applied to all patient samples using simulation_depth 1000, kmer_min_depth 3, and cdr3_length_cutoff 8, and only groups with more than two unique CDR3s were retained. A standardized tissue-overlap score extrapolated Jaccard GLIPH-group overlap across patients to a standard repertoire size of 1000 clones. Linear mixed-effect models, with tissue included as a fixed effect and individual included as a random effect, were used to assess associations of diversity with clinical or experimental variables. TCRdb stores this immuneACCESS table with in-frame sequences only. Part of the clones is absent; in the studies checked, under half of the shortfall reflects unresolved V genes, and no reason is known for the rest. The DNA gave D and trimming, while V, J and clone size come from that table. Counted in this sample were around 40,000 clones; approximately 92% of them appeared once. The biggest ten clones account for roughly 3.8% of the sample.

This specimen was blood, taken before transplantation. The receptor comes from a woman aged 35-75 years who later had graft-versus-host disease after an allogeneic stem cell transplant. The receptor chain draws on TRBV29-1 and TRBJ2-7; TRBD1 agrees with 8 junctional bases. This receptor carries the CDR3 CSVVSQGESYEQYF. The nucleotide sequence reads TGCAGCGTTGTGTCACAGGGGGAGTCCTACGAGCAGTACTTC.